One and the same sample provided the 25 T cell receptor beta chains below, sequenced in a study of T cells in Graves' hyperthyroidism and ophthalmopathy. The investigators amplified TCR beta CDR3 regions from RNA transcripts. The HTBI primer set drove a first-round RT-PCR of the TCR CDR3. In TCRdb, the multiplex PCR reads were re-called with MiXCR into one record per CDR3 protein. The table includes 75,000 to 100,000 distinct CDR3 sequences, around 50% detected once. Source material: blood. The origin of the receptors is a woman between 35 and 50 years old with Graves' hyperthyroidism.

The V and J genes are TRBV29-1 and TRBJ1-1; D uncertain. Germline CDR1 SQVTM, CDR2 ANQGSEA. V dropped 0 bases and J dropped 7 bases, with 9 bases sitting between them. This CDR3 region has 12 residues. Here the CDR3 DNA reads TGCAGCGTTGAAGATCGTTTTAGTGAAGCTTTCTTT. Translation gives CSVEDRFSEAFF.

As for this clonotype: The conserved final phenylalanine or tryptophan is absent from the CDR3, which likely points to a read error. The rearrangement links TRBV7-9 to TRBJ1-1, with D possibly matching TRBD1 (5 bases). The CDR3 length is 16 residues. The germline CDR1 and CDR2 sequences are SEHNR and FQNEAQ (reference sequence). V was clipped by 5 bases and J by 0 bases, with 16 bases between them. CDR3 loop: CASSTQQQGLNTEAFS. CDR3 coding DNA: TGTGCCAGCAGCACCCAGCAGCAGGGTCTGAACACTGAAGCTTTCTCT.

This clonotype was recorded at least ten times. The V gene is TRBV28, the J gene TRBJ2-7, with 10 nucleotides matching TRBD2. Germline values: CDR1 MDHEN, CDR2 SYDVKM. After removal of 5 bases from V and 4 bases from J, the junction contained 11 bases not matched to a gene. This CDR3 has 16 residues. CDR3 in amino acids: CASSHRLSGRVYEQYF. As DNA, the CDR3 is TGTGCCAGCAGTCACCGACTAAGCGGGAGGGTATACGAGCAGTACTTC.

The V call is TRBV10-3, the J call TRBJ1-6, with D perhaps matching TRBD1 (6 bases). Germline-derived CDR1 and CDR2 are ENHRY and SYGVKD. The CDR3 sequence is 13 residues long. Trimming stripped 4 bases from V and 8 bases from J, with 9 bases between. The CDR3 DNA follows: TGTGCCATCAGTGTGGGGGGCGATTCACCCCTCCACTTT. It translates to CAISVGGDSPLHF.

This clonotype came up many times. This chain links TRBV10-3 with TRBJ2-7; 12 nucleotides align to TRBD2. V dropped 6 bases and J dropped 3; count of bases not matched to a gene: 12. In germline, CDR1 is ENHRY, CDR2 SYGVKD. This CDR3 is 17 amino acids long. DNA for the CDR3: TGTGCCATCAGCCCGACTAGCGGGAGTGATTACTTCTACGAGCAGTACTTC. Protein sequence: CAISPTSGSDYFYEQYF.

This clonotype was recorded many times. The chain joins TRBV6-6 to TRBJ2-7; D remains ambiguous. Trimming pared 1 base from V and 6 bases from J, leaving 7 bases between. CDR3 size: 12 residues. CDR1 and CDR2 from the germline V gene are MNHNY and SVGAGI (reference sequence). CDR3 sequence (DNA): TGTGCCAGCAGTTACTGGTGGGGCGAGCAGTACTTC. This gives the protein CASSYWWGEQYF.

This clonotype was recorded at least ten times. The chain has TRBV5-8 and TRBJ1-2, with D possibly matching TRBD1 (6 bases). CDR1 and CDR2 from the germline V gene are SGHTS and YDEGEE. The CDR3 runs 14 residues. V gave up 3 bases and J gave up 3 bases, with 12 bases separating them. As DNA, the CDR3 is TGTGCCAGCAGCTCGGGGGCGGGGGACTATGGCTACACCTTC. Translated: CASSSGAGDYGYTF.

This clonotype was observed many times. The chain couples TRBV5-1 to TRBJ1-1; no clear D gene. V was shortened by 0 bases and J by 1 base, with 7 bases between the two germline ends. The CDR3 contains 14 residues. The V gene's germline CDR1 is SGHRS and CDR2 YFSETQ. The CDR3 region is CASSLERPNTEAFF. Written as DNA, the CDR3 is TGCGCCAGCAGCTTGGAGCGTCCGAACACTGAAGCTTTCTTT.

V and J are TRBV10-3 and TRBJ2-3, with D maybe TRBD2 (6 bases). Germline loops: CDR1 ENHRY, CDR2 SYGVKD. The CDR3 loop spans 16 amino acids. Trimming shortened V by 10 bases and J by 3 bases, and 23 bases separated the two germline ends. In nucleotides, the CDR3 is TGTGCCACCTACGGGGGAGGACCCATGGGAACAGATACGCAGTATTTT. This gives the protein CATYGGGPMGTDTQYF.

This clonotype has only one observation. This chain uses TRBV12-3 or TRBV12-4 with TRBJ2-7; D could derive from TRBD1 or TRBD2 (6 bases each). V lost 3 bases and J lost 5, with 11 bases in between. This CDR3 comprises 13 residues. The CDR3, as DNA: TGTGCCAGCAGTTTTGCAAGGGGGGACGAGCAGTACTTC. Translating gives CASSFARGDEQYF.

This clonotype was observed a handful of times. The rearrangement links TRBV2 to TRBJ1-5; a possible D gene is TRBD1 (6 bases). Trimming removed 7 bases at V and 2 bases at J, with 15 bases between. Germline V gives CDR1 SNHLY, CDR2 FYNNEI. The CDR3 consists of 15 residues. CDR3 bases: TGTGCCAGCACGCAGGACAGTCCGGGCAATCAGCCCCAGCATTTT. It yields the protein CASTQDSPGNQPQHF. The full variable domain, with the rest looked up from reference TRBV2 and TRBJ1-5, is EPEVTQTPSHQVTQMGQEVILRCVPISNHLYFYWYRQILGQKVEFLVSFYNNEISEKSEIFDDQFSVERPDGSNFTLKIRSTKLEDSAMYFCASTQDSPGNQPQHFGDGTRLSIL.

This clonotype showed up just a few times. The chain has TRBV20-1 and TRBJ1-1; the D gene is possibly TRBD1 (5 bases). The CDR3 runs to 12 residues. Germline V gene data show CDR1 as DFQATT and CDR2 as SNEGSKA (reference sequence). Trimming removed 6 bases at V and 7 bases at J, with 15 bases between. The CDR3 loop is CSALTVVNEAFF. Here the CDR3 DNA reads TGCAGTGCCTTGACAGTGGTTAATGAAGCTTTCTTT.

Remarks on this clonotype: One junction end does not reproduce the germline sequence, and a read error may be involved. The rearrangement links TRBV5-8 to TRBJ1-4; no clear D. The CDR3 length is 13 residues. The germline V gene encodes CDR1 SGHTS and CDR2 YDEGEE. The CDR3 loop reads CASSSDGEEKLFF. The CDR3 nucleotides are TGTGCCAGCTCCTCTGACGGGGAGGAAAAGCTGTTTTTT.

The rearrangement joins TRBV7-2 to TRBJ1-2; possible D gene TRBD1, 5 bases. V shed 5 bases and J shed 7 bases, with 20 bases lying between them. Germline loops: CDR1 SGHTA, CDR2 FQGNSA. This CDR3 has 15 residues. Here the CDR3 DNA reads TGTGCCAGCAGCCTCCGGGGCGGAACTAGCTGTGGCTACACCTTC. It translates to CASSLRGGTSCGYTF.

The chain carries TRBV2 and TRBJ2-7, with a tentative D call TRBD1 (5 bases). This CDR3 is built from 13 residues. Per the germline V gene, CDR1 is SNHLY and CDR2 is FYNNEI. V was shortened by 8 bases and J by 6 bases, with 17 bases between the two germline ends. The CDR3 region is CASGTAGMGEQYF. The DNA of the CDR3 is TGTGCCAGCGGTACGGCAGGGATGGGCGAGCAGTACTTC.

This chain links TRBV10-2 with TRBJ1-6; 7 bases line up with TRBD1. Losses at the gene ends were 3 bases for V and 7 bases for J; bases not matched to a gene: 3. The CDR3 extends over 14 amino acids. Germline CDR1 and CDR2: WSHSY and SAAADI. The CDR3 is CASSDTGENSPLHF. CDR3 nucleotides: TGCGCCAGCAGTGACACAGGGGAGAATTCACCCCTCCACTTT.

This clonotype has at least ten counts. The genes are TRBV20-1 and TRBJ2-7, with 8 bases aligning to TRBD2. The CDR3 covers 14 residues. J gave up 2 bases and V 2 bases, and 5 bases lay outside the gene matches. CDR1 and CDR2 from the germline V gene are DFQATT and SNEGSKA (reference sequence). The CDR3 DNA reads as TGCAGTGCTAGAAAAAGCGGGGGCACCTACGAGCAGTACTTC. Its translation is CSARKSGGTYEQYF.

The chain joins TRBV25-1 to TRBJ2-7; D uncertain. V lost 1 base and J 3 bases, leaving 10 bases between the germline ends. Germline V lookup: CDR1 MGHDK, CDR2 SYGVNS. The CDR3 runs 14 residues. The CDR3 sequence: CASSELEHRYEQYF. The CDR3 DNA reads as TGTGCCAGCAGTGAATTGGAGCACCGCTACGAGCAGTACTTC.

This clonotype was seen just once. The CDR3 reads CASSLGDRGYGSTEAFF. The CDR3 nucleotides are TGTGCCAGCAGCTTAGGGGACAGGGGATATGGGAGCACTGAAGCTTTCTTT. V and J are TRBV7-9 and TRBJ1-1; 10 nucleotides align to TRBD1. V lost 1 base, J lost 4 bases, and 9 bases stayed unmatched. Germline CDR1 is SEHNR and CDR2 is FQNEAQ (reference sequence). The CDR3 extends over 17 amino acids.

This sequence joins TRBV7-9 and TRBJ2-5; tentatively, D is TRBD2 (6 bases). In germline, CDR1 is SEHNR, CDR2 FQNEAQ (reference sequence). The CDR3 covers 13 residues. V lost 5 bases, J lost 5 bases, and 12 bases lay in between. The CDR3 DNA sequence: TGTGCCAGCAGCCGTAGCGGCAGGGAGACCCAGTACTTC. Amino acids: CASSRSGRETQYF. The variable domain in full, completed from reference TRBV7-9 and TRBJ2-5, reads DTGVSQNPRHKITKRGQNVTFRCDPISEHNRLYWYRQTLGQGPEFLTYFQNEAQLEKSRLLSDRFSAERPKGSFSTLEIQRTEQGDSAMYLCASSRSGRETQYFGPGTRLLVL.

The chain employs TRBV7-3 and TRBJ2-3, with 12 bases identical to TRBD2. The CDR3 is 20 amino acids. J was trimmed by 2 bases and V by 1 base; bases with no gene match: 13. The germline gives CDR1 SGHTA, CDR2 FQGTGA. In nucleotides, the CDR3 is TGTGCCAGCAGCTTAATGGGGCTAGCGGGAGGGCCCGGAGCCACAGATACGCAGTATTTT. Translating it yields CASSLMGLAGGPGATDTQYF.

The genes are TRBV7-2 and TRBJ1-2; no clear D gene. The germline V gene has CDR1 SGHTA and CDR2 FQGNSA. Between the trimmed V and J ends, which lost 6 bases and 3 bases, there was a span of 23 bases. The CDR3 is 17 amino acids. This CDR3 is CASRFARYTGEHYGYTF. CDR3 nucleotide sequence: TGTGCCAGCAGATTTGCTCGGTACACCGGGGAGCACTATGGCTACACCTTC.

About this clonotype itself: Likely a read error: the CDR3 ends without its conserved phenylalanine or tryptophan. The limits of the CDR3 on the DNA are not certain, so only TCRdb's listed CDR3 is given. J is TRBJ2-5 and V is TRBV5-1; TRBD2, as called in the table, went unchecked against the DNA. In germline, CDR1 is SGHRS, CDR2 YFSETQ. Counting both end residues, the CDR3 totals 9 amino acids. CDR3: CASNLYGLA.

The rearrangement joins TRBV5-6 to TRBJ2-5, with TRBD2 identical over 11 bases. Germline CDR1 SGHDT, CDR2 YYEEEE. Trimming at V came to 0 bases and at J to 5 bases, leaving 3 bases not matched to a gene. The CDR3 has 15 residues. In DNA form, the CDR3 reads TGTGCCAGCAGCTTGGAAACTAGCGGGAGTGAGACCCAGTACTTC. This encodes CASSLETSGSETQYF.

The CDR3 here is CASSLGGQGLVEQYF. The CDR3 nucleotides are TGTGCCAGCAGCTTAGGGGGACAGGGGCTCGTCGAGCAGTACTTC. The chain links TRBV7-8 to TRBJ2-7; 10 nucleotides agree with TRBD1. The J segment lost 6 bases and the V segment lost 1 base, leaving 6 bases of the junction unmatched. The CDR3 length is 15 residues. CDR1 SGHVS and CDR2 FQNEAQ come from the germline V gene.